The 13 T cell receptor beta chains below come from one sample, sequenced in a study of regulatory T cells in long-lasting Graves disease. TCR beta libraries were built with iRepertoire HTBI primers and Arm-PCR of CDR3 regions. TCRdb ran MiXCR on the multiplex PCR reads and lists one entry per CDR3 protein. This table holds around 320,000 distinct CDR3 sequences, about a sixth found once. Documented time point: newly diagnosed GD, antithyroid drugs for less than 3 months. The authors made the TCR library using RNA they extracted from PBMCs. These same records also appear under a second study, on T cells in Graves' hyperthyroidism and ophthalmopathy.

This sample comprised peripheral blood mononuclear cells (PBMCs), obtained at new diagnosis, from a patient treated with antithyroid drugs. These receptor sequences come from a man aged 35-49 years with Graves disease.

This clonotype came up a few times. This chain joins TRBV16 and TRBJ1-5; D is uncertain. The CDR3 has 13 residues. The V gene lost 4 bases and the J gene lost 7 bases, with 11 bases spanning the gap. Per the germline V gene, CDR1 is KGHSY and CDR2 is FQNENV. In nucleotides, the CDR3 is TGTGCCAGCAGCCCCGATCCGGCCCAGCCCCAGCATTTT. Translation: CASSPDPAQPQHF.

This clonotype was counted many times. J is TRBJ1-6 and V is TRBV28; D is possibly TRBD1 (5 bases). Trimming took 6 bases from V and 10 from J, leaving 19 bases between them. CDR1 is MDHEN and CDR2 is SYDVKM in the germline V gene. The CDR3 extends over 15 amino acids. CDR3 protein: CASRLPNRGGSPLHF. CDR3 DNA sequence: TGTGCCAGCAGACTACCTAATAGGGGAGGATCACCCCTCCACTTT.

The V gene is TRBV29-1, the J gene TRBJ2-1; the D is unclear. Trimming cost V 2 bases and J 6 bases, with 14 bases left between them. From germline, CDR1 is SQVTM and CDR2 ANQGSEA. The CDR3 runs to 14 residues. The DNA for the CDR3 is TGCAGCGTTGAAAAATTGCTAGGGTTCAATGAGCAGTTCTTC. Residues: CSVEKLLGFNEQFF.

About this clonotype itself: Lacking the conserved final phenylalanine or tryptophan, this CDR3 likely reflects a read error. The J gene is TRBJ2-2, the V gene TRBV5-1; the D gene could be TRBD1 or TRBD2 (5 bases each). The CDR3 consists of 16 residues. The germline V gene encodes CDR1 SGHRS and CDR2 YFSETQ. V shed 4 bases and J shed 0 bases, with 13 bases lying between them. The CDR3 DNA sequence: TGCGCCAGCAGCACCTTTGGGACGGCGAACACCGGGGAGCTGTTTTTG. Protein: CASSTFGTANTGELFL.

The rearrangement joins TRBV9 to TRBJ1-4; D not resolved. Germline loops: CDR1 SGDLS, CDR2 YYNGEE. Trimming took off 5 bases at V and 7 bases at J, with 21 bases between the two ends. This CDR3 has 16 residues. DNA for the CDR3: TGTGCCAGCAGGGGGTTTTGGGCTCGCGGGTTTGAAAAACTGTTTTTT. Its protein product is CASRGFWARGFEKLFF. Using reference TRBV9 and TRBJ1-4 for the parts outside the CDR3, the full variable domain is DSGVTQTPKHLITATGQRVTLRCSPRSGDLSVYWYQQSLDQGLQFLIQYYNGEERAKGNILERFSAQQFPDLHSELNLSSLELGDSALYFCASRGFWARGFEKLFFGSGTQLSVL.

In its sample, this clonotype was seen a few times. The genes are TRBV7-9 and TRBJ2-7; no definite D call. The CDR3 has 17 residues. V was pared by 5 bases and J by 2 bases, with 22 bases between. Germline V lookup: CDR1 SEHNR, CDR2 FQNEAQ (reference sequence). The CDR3 region is CASSPPTPVPNTYEQYF. CDR3 DNA sequence: TGTGCCAGCAGCCCCCCCACGCCCGTACCTAATACCTACGAGCAGTACTTC. Full variable domain (remainder filled in from reference TRBV7-9 and TRBJ2-7): DTGVSQNPRHKITKRGQNVTFRCDPISEHNRLYWYRQTLGQGPEFLTYFQNEAQLEKSRLLSDRFSAERPKGSFSTLEIQRTEQGDSAMYLCASSPPTPVPNTYEQYFGPGTRLTVT.

V usage is TRBV7-9 and J usage is TRBJ2-7; D is undetermined. The CDR3 runs to 13 residues. Trimming pared 1 base from V and 6 bases from J, leaving 10 bases between. CDR1 SEHNR and CDR2 FQNEAQ come from the germline V gene (reference sequence). The CDR3 region is CASSLESRVEQYF. The CDR3 DNA follows: TGTGCCAGCAGCTTAGAGTCCCGGGTCGAGCAGTACTTC.

This CDR3 reads CASSLWGQARQPQHF. Here the CDR3 DNA reads TGTGCCAGCAGTTTATGGGGACAGGCTAGGCAGCCCCAGCATTTT. The V gene is TRBV28, the J gene TRBJ1-5; 8 positions match TRBD1. Losses at the gene ends were 0 bases for V and 7 bases for J; bases not matched to a gene: 5. This CDR3 is 15 amino acids long. Germline-derived CDR1 and CDR2 are MDHEN and SYDVKM.

There are a few counts of this clonotype. The chain joins TRBV9 to TRBJ1-5, with D maybe TRBD1 (5 bases). V dropped 3 bases and J dropped 0 bases, with 7 bases sitting between them. Looked up from germline, CDR1 is SGDLS and CDR2 is YYNGEE. The CDR3 length is 14 residues. The CDR3 DNA is TGTGCCAGCAGCGCCCAGGGTAGCAATCAGCCCCAGCATTTT. Translating it yields CASSAQGSNQPQHF.

This clonotype was detected many times. This chain links TRBV3-1 with TRBJ1-1, with 8 positions matching TRBD1. V gave up 6 bases and J gave up 4 bases; unmatched junction bases: 7. There are 14 residues in the CDR3. Looked up from germline, CDR1 is LGHDT and CDR2 is YNNKEL (reference sequence). CDR3 nucleotide sequence: TGTGCCAGCAGTCTCAGCAGGGGGCCCACTGAAGCTTTCTTT. Its translation is CASSLSRGPTEAFF.

This chain joins TRBV19 and TRBJ1-5; D gene ambiguous. The V gene lost 3 bases and the J gene lost 6 bases, with 9 bases spanning the gap. Germline assignment: CDR1 LNHDA and CDR2 SQIVND (reference sequence). CDR3 size: 13 residues. The DNA of the CDR3 is TGTGCCAGTAGTATCGAGAGGACTCAGCCCCAGCATTTT. As protein: CASSIERTQPQHF.

This clonotype was counted ten times or more. V is TRBV5-5 and J is TRBJ2-5; 9 nucleotides agree with TRBD1. After removal of 7 bases from V and 13 bases from J, the junction contained 14 bases not matched to a gene. Germline V gene data show CDR1 as SGHKS and CDR2 as YYEKEE (reference sequence). This CDR3 has 13 residues. The CDR3 loop reads CASHGQGPQGLYF. In nucleotides, the CDR3 is TGTGCCAGCCACGGACAGGGGCCACAAGGTCTGTACTTC.

V and J are TRBV30 and TRBJ1-1; TRBD1 might be the D (5 bases). Trimming removed 4 bases at V and 6 bases at J, with 12 bases between. The CDR3 loop spans 12 amino acids. Germline V gene lookup returns CDR1 GTSNPN and CDR2 SVGIG (reference sequence). The CDR3 here is CAWTTWGAEAFF. The CDR3 DNA follows: TGTGCCTGGACGACGTGGGGGGCTGAAGCTTTCTTT.